This is a list of T cell receptor beta chains from one sample in a study of control samples from healthy donors and cancer patients. Some clones are missing from TCRdb's copy, which holds only in-frame ones; the method was immunoSEQ multiplex PCR. The table has approximately 82,000 clones, around 87% seen once; the top ten hold 15% to 25%. The sequenced material came from blood. These receptors were collected from a man aged 50-59 years in good health. The CDR3 runs from the conserved cysteine through the conserved F or W. D genes are given only for firm matches. Clone sizes are given selectively: once, few, many, or a class where the clone is expanded.

d_gene	abundance	j_gene	v_gene	CDR3aa	CDR3nt
.	.	TRBJ1-1	TRBV18	CASSDLPTEAFF	TGTGCCAGCTCAGATCTCCCGACTGAAGCTTTCTTT
.	.	TRBJ2-3	TRBV10-3	CAISAGSYSSSTDTQYF	TGTGCCATCAGTGCCGGGTCGTACAGTTCTAGCACAGATACGCAGTATTTT
.	few	TRBJ1-6	TRBV5-6	CASSPGWSGSPLHF	TGTGCCAGCAGCCCAGGGTGGTCGGGTTCACCCCTCCACTTT
.	.	TRBJ1-2	TRBV11-2	CASSLDRNNYGYTF	TGTGCCAGCAGCTTAGATAGGAATAACTATGGCTACACCTTC
TRBD1	once	TRBJ1-5	TRBV6-2/TRBV6-3	CASSKRDRGVSNQPQHF	TGTGCCAGCAGTAAGCGGGACAGGGGTGTTAGCAATCAGCCCCAGCATTTT
.	.	TRBJ1-1	TRBV6-2/TRBV6-3	CASSYSLGQTEAFF	TGTGCCAGCAGTTACAGTCTGGGGCAGACTGAAGCTTTCTTT
.	.	TRBJ1-4	TRBV21-1	CASKGKEVEEKLFF	TGTGCCAGCAAGGGGAAGGAAGTGGAGGAAAAACTGTTTTTT
.	once	TRBJ2-1	TRBV15	CATRDSAGNEQFF	TGTGCCACGAGAGACAGTGCGGGCAATGAGCAGTTCTTC
.	.	TRBJ2-1	TRBV19	CASSMNGFSYNEQFF	TGTGCCAGTAGTATGAACGGTTTCTCCTACAATGAGCAGTTCTTC
TRBD1	.	TRBJ1-2	TRBV18	CASSPNTGVDYGYTF	TGTGCCAGCTCACCTAATACAGGGGTGGACTATGGCTACACCTTC
.	.	TRBJ2-1	TRBV18	CASSPPVGRNYNEQFF	TGTGCCAGCTCACCACCTGTAGGGCGCAATTACAATGAGCAGTTCTTC
.	.	TRBJ2-2	TRBV10-1	CASSTNRDPATGELFF	TGCGCCAGCAGTACGAACAGGGACCCGGCCACCGGGGAGCTGTTTTTT
.	.	TRBJ1-2	TRBV21-1	CASSKVGYGYTF	TGTGCCAGCAGCAAAGTTGGCTATGGCTACACCTTC
TRBD2	.	TRBJ2-5	TRBV9	CASSSTRRGETQYF	TGTGCCAGCAGCTCAACCCGGCGGGGGGAGACCCAGTACTTC
TRBD1	.	TRBJ2-4	TRBV5-1	CASSPGQGISKNIQYF	TGCGCCAGCAGCCCGGGACAGGGGATATCCAAAAACATTCAGTACTTC
.	few	TRBJ2-5	TRBV9	CASSVDGTPGATQYF	TGTGCCAGCAGCGTAGACGGGACCCCGGGGGCGACCCAGTACTTC
.	.	TRBJ2-7	TRBV21-1	CASSKCCRTRGF	TGTGCCAGCAGCAAATGTTGCCGGACACGGGGCTTC
.	.	TRBJ1-2	TRBV12-3/TRBV12-4	CASSFGQSGYTF	TGTGCCAGCAGTTTTGGACAGAGCGGCTACACCTTC
.	.	TRBJ2-7	TRBV11-2	CASSRGEGASYEQYF	TGTGCCAGCAGTCGAGGGGAGGGGGCATCCTACGAGCAGTACTTC
.	.	TRBJ2-7	TRBV6-6	CASSSYIPGQSYEQYF	TGTGCCAGCAGTTCCTATATTCCCGGACAGAGCTACGAGCAGTACTTC
TRBD1	.	TRBJ1-2	TRBV10-3	CAASGTGNYGYTF	TGTGCCGCCTCCGGGACAGGGAACTATGGCTACACCTTC
.	once	TRBJ2-2	TRBV11-3	CASSLRARELFF	TGTGCCAGCAGCTTGAGGGCGCGGGAGCTGTTTTTT
TRBD1	.	TRBJ1-4	TRBV7-8	CASSSGTGIATNEKLFF	TGTGCCAGCAGTTCCGGGACAGGGATTGCAACTAATGAAAAACTGTTTTTT
.	.	TRBJ1-5	TRBV11-2	CASSLEWDANQPQHF	TGTGCCAGCAGCTTAGAATGGGACGCCAATCAGCCCCAGCATTTT
.	.	TRBJ1-2	TRBV7-2	CASSSPGRANYGYTF	TGTGCCAGCAGCTCACCGGGACGGGCAAACTATGGCTACACCTTC
TRBD2	.	TRBJ2-7	TRBV28	CASSGGGAASYEQYF	TGTGCCAGCAGTGGCGGGGGGGCGGCCTCTTACGAGCAGTACTTC
.	.	TRBJ1-4	TRBV19	CASSIIRGSPNEKLFF	TGTGCCAGTAGTATCATAAGGGGATCACCTAATGAAAAACTGTTTTTT
.	.	TRBJ2-5	TRBV18	CASSPGHQETQYF	TGTGCCAGCTCACCGGGACACCAAGAGACCCAGTACTTC
.	.	TRBJ2-3	TRBV5-4	CAIRARTVATDTQYF	TGTGCCATCCGAGCTAGGACAGTCGCCACAGATACGCAGTATTTT
TRBD2	.	TRBJ2-1	TRBV4-3	CASSQDRGPGLAGFLGNEQFF	TGCGCCAGCAGCCAAGATAGGGGCCCCGGACTAGCGGGTTTCTTGGGTAATGAGCAGTTCTTC
TRBD1	.	TRBJ2-7	TRBV19	CASSILAGGAYEQYF	TGTGCCAGTAGTATATTGGCAGGGGGAGCCTACGAGCAGTACTTC
.	.	TRBJ2-2	TRBV7-9	CASSLQGSGELFF	TGTGCCAGCAGCTTACAGGGGTCCGGGGAGCTGTTTTTT
.	.	TRBJ1-6	TRBV30	CAWGQGSYNSPLHF	TGTGCCTGGGGCCAGGGTTCCTATAATTCACCCCTCCACTTT
.	.	TRBJ2-7	TRBV7-9	CASSPPGLADPTYEQYF	TGTGCCAGCAGCCCTCCGGGGTTAGCGGATCCTACCTACGAGCAGTACTTC
TRBD1	.	TRBJ1-2	TRBV6-5	CASKPGQSIYGYTF	TGTGCCAGCAAACCGGGACAGAGCATATATGGCTACACCTTC
TRBD1	.	TRBJ1-2	TRBV20-1	CSAKQGYGYTF	TGCAGTGCCAAACAGGGGTATGGCTACACCTTC